This T cell receptor (beta chain) was profiled in a study of T-cell memory formation after mild COVID-19. Trimming shortened V by 3 bases and J by 7 bases, and 13 bases separated the two germline ends. The CDR3 has 13 amino acids. CDR1 and CDR2 from the germline V gene are KGHSH and LQKENI. TCRdb re-analysed the 5' RACE reads in MiXCR, keeping a single row per CDR3 protein. Of about 110,000 distinct CDR3 sequences in the sample, 15% to 20% were seen once. The sequence came from an adult woman who had mild COVID-19 (a few samples of this study predate the infection). Cell type and time point are not known. The specimen was PBMCs or a T cell subset sorted from them (not recorded which). J is TRBJ2-7 and V is TRBV18, with D possibly being TRBD1 or TRBD2 (5 bases each). In nucleotides, the CDR3 is TGTGCCAGCTCACCCGGGACCGAGGTAGAGCAGTACTTC. This translates into CASSPGTEVEQYF.